A single sample is the source of the 30 T cell receptor beta chains below, sequenced in a study of T cells in Graves' hyperthyroidism and ophthalmopathy. Researchers took RNA transcripts and amplified the TCR beta CDR3 regions from them. TCR CDR3 regions were first amplified by RT-PCR with HTBI primers. TCRdb recomputed calls from the multiplex PCR reads with MiXCR, one row per CDR3 protein. The repertoire holds a few hundred thousand distinct CDR3 sequences, with roughly 15% as singletons. Sample: blood. The receptors derive from a woman in her forties or fifties with Graves' hyperthyroidism that later progressed to Graves' ophthalmopathy.

This clonotype was observed a handful of times. The chain joins TRBV20-1 to TRBJ1-5, with D possibly TRBD1 on 6 matching bases. V was clipped by 6 bases and J by 3 bases, with 12 bases between them. The CDR3 runs 13 residues. Germline V gene sequence: CDR1 DFQATT, CDR2 SNEGSKA (reference sequence). The CDR3 nucleotides read TGCAGTGCCTGGGGGGGCCTCAATCAGCCCCAGCATTTT. This sequence encodes CSAWGGLNQPQHF.

The chain combines TRBV4-1 with TRBJ2-5; 9 nucleotides agree with TRBD2. V lost 0 bases to trimming and J lost 4 bases; unmatched junction nucleotides: 3. The length of the CDR3 is 15 residues. Germline V lookup: CDR1 MGHRA, CDR2 YSYEKL. The CDR3 is CASSQDWRGGETQYF. As DNA, the CDR3 is TGCGCCAGCAGCCAAGACTGGCGGGGGGGAGAGACCCAGTACTTC.

This clonotype was observed many times. In DNA form, the CDR3 reads TGCGCCAGCAGAGCGACCCAAGGAGATACGCAGTATTTT. Its protein is CASRATQGDTQYF. The chain has TRBV5-1 and TRBJ2-3, with D unclear. V lost 5 bases to trimming and J lost 5 bases, with 12 bases between them. This CDR3 has 13 amino acids. Looked up from germline, CDR1 is SGHRS and CDR2 is YFSETQ.

This clonotype was recorded many times. The CDR3 DNA follows: TGTGCCAGCTCACTTGACATCGTAGGGTCCGGGGAGCTGTTTTTT. Residues: CASSLDIVGSGELFF. The rearrangement uses TRBV18 and TRBJ2-2; D is unclear. The CDR3 covers 15 residues. The germline V gene has CDR1 KGHSH and CDR2 LQKENI. The V end lost 4 bases, the J end lost 6 bases, and 15 bases lay between the germline ends.

DNA of the CDR3: TGCAGTGCAGCTATAGCGGGGCCTACCTACGAGCAGTACTTC. Protein sequence: CSAAIAGPTYEQYF. The J gene is TRBJ2-7, the V gene TRBV20-1; 8 nucleotides line up with TRBD2. V trimming: 6 bases; J trimming: 2 bases; junction bases outside the gene matches: 9. The CDR3 has 14 residues. CDR1 and CDR2 (germline): DFQATT, SNEGSKA (reference sequence).

This clonotype was seen more than once but under ten times. The J gene is TRBJ1-2, the V gene TRBV6-1; D gene uncertain. Trimming shortened V by 7 bases and J by 2 bases, and 11 bases separated the two germline ends. This CDR3 is built from 13 residues. Germline V gene data show CDR1 as MNHNS and CDR2 as SASEGT. The CDR3 protein is CASTPDPNYGYTF. As DNA, the CDR3 is TGTGCCAGCACTCCCGACCCCAACTATGGCTACACCTTC.

V gene TRBV9 combines with J gene TRBJ2-5; weak D call: TRBD2 (7 bases). The V gene lost 0 bases and the J gene lost 5 bases, with 14 bases spanning the gap. Per germline, CDR1 SGDLS and CDR2 YYNGEE. The CDR3 totals 15 residues. The CDR3: CASSVEGGGVETQYF. The DNA for the CDR3 is TGTGCCAGCAGCGTAGAGGGGGGAGGGGTCGAGACCCAGTACTTC.

This clonotype was seen at least ten times. This CDR3 reads CASSYLAGAGTDTQYF. CDR3 bases: TGTGCCAGCAGCTACTTAGCGGGAGCGGGTACAGATACGCAGTATTTT. The chain carries TRBV5-5 and TRBJ2-3, with TRBD2 matching 9 bases. The CDR3 covers 16 residues. Trimming removed 3 bases from V and 3 bases from J; junction bases left unmatched: 8. Per the germline V gene, CDR1 is SGHKS and CDR2 is YYEKEE (reference sequence).

In its sample, this clonotype was seen many times. This chain uses TRBV28 with TRBJ2-7, with 14 bases fitting TRBD2. The V segment lost 3 bases and the J segment 4 bases; nucleotides outside the gene matches: 5. CDR1 is MDHEN, CDR2 SYDVKM, per germline. The CDR3 contains 16 residues. CDR3 residues: CASSLGLAGVGYEQYF. In nucleotides, the CDR3 is TGTGCCAGCAGTTTGGGACTAGCGGGAGTGGGGTACGAGCAGTACTTC.

The chain is built from TRBV5-1 and TRBJ1-2; TRBD1 might be the D (5 bases). V lost 4 bases and J 2 bases, leaving 18 bases between the germline ends. The CDR3 is made up of 16 amino acids. The germline CDR1 and CDR2 sequences are SGHRS and YFSETQ. As DNA, the CDR3 is TGCGCCAGCAGCGGATTGGGGACTGCGGGGAACTATGGCTACACCTTC. It encodes CASSGLGTAGNYGYTF.

This clonotype was seen repeatedly, ten times or more. V and J are TRBV15 and TRBJ1-4; D is ambiguous. V shed 2 bases and J shed 8 bases, with 3 bases lying between them. The length of the CDR3 is 11 residues. Germline values: CDR1 LNHNV, CDR2 YYDKDF (reference sequence). The CDR3 sequence is CATSRQEKLFF. The CDR3 coding sequence is TGTGCCACCAGCAGACAGGAAAAACTGTTTTTT.

This clonotype was observed many times. J is TRBJ1-1 and V is TRBV18; no clear D. The germline V gene encodes CDR1 KGHSH and CDR2 LQKENI. There are 13 residues in the CDR3. With 1 base removed from V and 5 bases from J, the gap between germline ends came to 8 bases. The CDR3 is CASSPLLGTEAFF. The CDR3 DNA sequence: TGTGCCAGCTCACCACTCCTGGGGACTGAAGCTTTCTTT. The full variable domain, completed using reference TRBV18 and TRBJ1-1, is NAGVMQNPRHLVRRRGQEARLRCSPMKGHSHVYWYRQLPEEGLKFMVYLQKENIIDESGMPKERFSAEFPKEGPSILRIQQVVRGDSAAYFCASSPLLGTEAFFGQGTRLTVV.

This clonotype was observed at least ten times. V gene TRBV10-3 combines with J gene TRBJ2-3; the D call may be TRBD1 or TRBD2 (6 bases each). The CDR3 totals 14 residues. Germline V gives CDR1 ENHRY, CDR2 SYGVKD. V shed 9 bases and J shed 0 bases, with 13 bases lying between them. This CDR3 reads CAMGRGASTDTQYF. CDR3 coding DNA: TGTGCCATGGGAAGGGGGGCCAGCACAGATACGCAGTATTTT.

This clonotype has a count of ten or more. This sequence joins TRBV20-1 and TRBJ2-7; 8 bases agree with TRBD2. Losses at the gene ends were 1 base for V and 2 bases for J; bases not matched to a gene: 7. CDR1 DFQATT and CDR2 SNEGSKA come from the germline V gene (reference sequence). CDR3 size: 15 residues. The CDR3 coding sequence is TGCAGTGCTAGAGTTCCTCCGGGAGGGCCCTACGAGCAGTACTTC. Its protein is CSARVPPGGPYEQYF.

This clonotype has ten or more counts. CDR3 in amino acids: CSARAAGGPSTDTQYF. In DNA form, the CDR3 reads TGCAGTGCCCGGGCCGCGGGAGGGCCGAGCACAGATACGCAGTATTTT. This chain uses TRBV20-1 with TRBJ2-3, with TRBD2 matching 9 bases. The CDR3 is made up of 16 amino acids. Per germline, CDR1 DFQATT and CDR2 SNEGSKA (reference sequence). Trimming cost V 6 bases and J 0 bases; bases outside gene matches: 10.

This clonotype was recorded at least ten times. V usage is TRBV2 and J usage is TRBJ1-4; no clear D gene. Germline assignment: CDR1 SNHLY and CDR2 FYNNEI. V shed 3 bases and J shed 8 bases, with 10 bases lying between them. The CDR3 is 13 amino acids. Written as DNA, the CDR3 is TGTGCCAGCAGTGACTCGGGAAGAGAAAAACTGTTTTTT. Amino acid sequence: CASSDSGREKLFF.

The table lists this clonotype with a few counts. The V and J genes are TRBV5-1 and TRBJ2-5; the match to TRBD1 covers 10 bases. CDR1 is SGHRS and CDR2 is YFSETQ in the germline V gene. This CDR3 comprises 16 residues. V was clipped by 2 bases and J by 7 bases; unmatched bases: 11. CDR3 in DNA: TGCGCCAGCAGCTTAGCCGGGACAGGGGATGTTGGGACCCAGTACTTC. This sequence encodes CASSLAGTGDVGTQYF.

V is TRBV20-1 and J is TRBJ1-4; D is perhaps TRBD1 (5 bases). The CDR3 has 17 amino acids. CDR1 DFQATT and CDR2 SNEGSKA come from the germline V gene (reference sequence). The V gene lost 6 bases and the J gene lost 0 bases, with 20 bases spanning the gap. The CDR3 nucleotides read TGCAGTGCCGCTACCGGGACCTCCCTGGCAACTAATGAAAAACTGTTTTTT. This sequence encodes CSAATGTSLATNEKLFF.

This clonotype has ten or more counts. The genes are TRBV3-1 and TRBJ1-6; tentatively, D is TRBD1 (6 bases). Germline V gene lookup returns CDR1 LGHDT and CDR2 YNNKEL (reference sequence). The CDR3 runs to 15 residues. Trimming took off 1 base at V and 7 bases at J, with 11 bases between the two ends. CDR3 nucleotide sequence: TGTGCCAGCAGCCAAGTGGGGGCCCCAAATTCACCCCTCCACTTT. It is translated as CASSQVGAPNSPLHF. Full variable domain (remainder filled in from reference TRBV3-1 and TRBJ1-6): DTAVSQTPKYLVTQMGNDKSIKCEQNLGHDTMYWYKQDSKKFLKIMFSYNNKELIINETVPNRFSPKSPDKAHLNLHINSLELGDSAVYFCASSQVGAPNSPLHFGNGTRLTVT.

Ten or more counts support this clonotype. V usage is TRBV30 and J usage is TRBJ1-1, with 7 bases identical to TRBD1. The CDR3 is 12 residues long. V was pared by 1 base and J by 11 bases, with 7 bases of the junction left unmatched. Germline values: CDR1 GTSNPN, CDR2 SVGIG (reference sequence). CDR3 in DNA: TGTGCCTGGAGTGACAGCGGGACAGACGCTTTCTTT. Residues: CAWSDSGTDAFF.

The chain couples TRBV5-1 to TRBJ2-3; 13 positions match TRBD2. CDR3 length equals 17 residues. Looked up from germline, CDR1 is SGHRS and CDR2 is YFSETQ. V shed 4 bases and J 2 bases; nucleotides not matched to a gene: 7. CDR3 loop: CASSRPGLAGSTDTQYF. As DNA, the CDR3 is TGCGCCAGCAGCCGGCCGGGACTAGCGGGATCCACAGATACGCAGTATTTT.

A word on this clonotype: Germline is not matched at one junction end, which may reflect a read error. In DNA, the CDR3 is TGCGCCAGCAGTGAGCGGGCTAGCGGCACCGGGGGGCTGTTTTTT. It is translated as CASSERASGTGGLFF. The chain recombines TRBV10-2 with TRBJ2-2; 7 bases match TRBD2. In germline, CDR1 is WSHSY, CDR2 SAAADI. This CDR3 spans 15 amino acids.

This clonotype appeared many times. V gene TRBV6-1 combines with J gene TRBJ1-1; D is unclear. CDR3 length: 13 amino acids. Trimming removed 5 bases at V and 5 bases at J, with 12 bases between. The germline V gene has CDR1 MNHNS and CDR2 SASEGT. The CDR3 region is CASSYVGETEAFF. The DNA for the CDR3 is TGTGCCAGCAGTTATGTCGGGGAGACTGAAGCTTTCTTT.

This clonotype was seen a handful of times. The V gene is TRBV29-1, the J gene TRBJ2-7; unclear D gene. CDR3 length equals 14 residues. The germline V and J ends were trimmed by 6 bases and 3 bases, with 18 bases remaining between them. The germline gives CDR1 SQVTM, CDR2 ANQGSEA. In DNA form, the CDR3 reads TGCAGCGTGGCCCCGGGTCCCAGGCTCTACGAGCAGTACTTC. It codes for CSVAPGPRLYEQYF.

This clonotype was seen ten or more times. V gene TRBV29-1 combines with J gene TRBJ2-1; the match to TRBD2 covers 11 bases. The CDR3 has 14 residues. Per germline, CDR1 SQVTM and CDR2 ANQGSEA. Germline trimming cut 1 base from V and 4 bases from J; bases unmatched to any gene: 0. As DNA, the CDR3 is TGCAGCGTTGAAGGACTAGCGGGATACAATGAGCAGTTCTTC. As protein: CSVEGLAGYNEQFF.

The table lists this clonotype with a few counts. The chain is built from TRBV28 and TRBJ1-4; D remains ambiguous. Germline V CDR1 and CDR2: MDHEN, SYDVKM. This CDR3 comprises 16 residues. V dropped 1 base and J dropped 1 base, with 10 bases sitting between them. The CDR3 coding sequence is TGTGCCAGCAGTTTATTGTCAGAAGGAACTAATGAAAAACTGTTTTTT. Its protein is CASSLLSEGTNEKLFF.

The genes are TRBV10-3 and TRBJ2-3; D ambiguous. The V gene's germline CDR1 is ENHRY and CDR2 SYGVKD. The V gene lost 6 bases and the J gene lost 2 bases, with 12 bases spanning the gap. The CDR3 is made up of 14 amino acids. The CDR3 nucleotides are TGTGCCATCAGGGGAAGCGCGACCACAGATACGCAGTATTTT. This encodes CAIRGSATTDTQYF.

This clonotype was observed a handful of times. The V call is TRBV27, the J call TRBJ2-1, with 7 positions matching TRBD2. This CDR3 is built from 18 residues. Germline V gene lookup returns CDR1 MNHEY and CDR2 SMNVEV (reference sequence). V lost 4 bases and J lost 1; bases outside the gene matches: 13. CDR3 amino acids: CASSSTDLTSSSYNEQFF. The CDR3 DNA is TGTGCCAGCAGTTCGACAGATCTGACTAGCAGTTCCTACAATGAGCAGTTCTTC.

The sample holds a few counts of this clonotype. This chain uses TRBV10-3 with TRBJ2-7; 10 nucleotides align to TRBD1. The junction had 15 bases not matched to a gene; V was cut back by 2 bases and J by 2 bases. The CDR3 extends over 19 amino acids. Per the germline V gene, CDR1 is ENHRY and CDR2 is SYGVKD. The CDR3 loop reads CAISEVRTGGRRGAYEQYF. In DNA, the CDR3 is TGTGCCATCAGTGAGGTTAGGACAGGGGGACGGCGGGGGGCCTACGAGCAGTACTTC.

This clonotype was counted many times. V usage is TRBV20-1 and J usage is TRBJ1-2; unclear D gene. Germline V gene sequence: CDR1 DFQATT, CDR2 SNEGSKA (reference sequence). The CDR3 runs 13 residues. V was cut by 0 bases and J by 3 bases, with 8 bases left in between. The CDR3 loop is CSARDPGDYGYTF. The CDR3 DNA reads TGCAGTGCTAGAGATCCCGGAGACTATGGCTACACCTTC.